These T cell receptor beta chains were read from a single sample in a study of blood T cell repertoires in COVID-19. TCRdb's copy holds only in-frame clones and misses some; the assay was immunoSEQ multiplex PCR. The sample has about 47,000 clones; roughly 82% are singletons. Specimen: peripheral blood. Every receptor here comes from a woman in her sixties with acute or convalescent COVID-19. The CDR3 runs from the conserved cysteine through the conserved F or W. Each record gives: V gene, J gene, D gene, clone size, CDR3 DNA, CDR3 protein. D genes are given only for firm matches. Only some rows state a clone size, as once, few, many or a class for expanded clones.

>TRBV5-5|TRBJ1-2|-|once
TGTGCCAGCAGCTTGACTGAGTTCTATGGCTACACCTTC
CASSLTEFYGYTF
>TRBV5-1|TRBJ1-4|-|-
TGCGCCAGCAGCTTGGTCACTAATAATGAAAAACTGTTTTTT
CASSLVTNNEKLFF
>TRBV13|TRBJ1-2|TRBD1|-
TGTGCCAGCAGCCCCGGACAGGGGCCTTGGGGCTACACCTTC
CASSPGQGPWGYTF
>TRBV7-2|TRBJ1-6|TRBD1|-
TGTGCCAGCAGCTTGGGGCAGGGGGATTCACCCCTCCACTTT
CASSLGQGDSPLHF
>TRBV14|TRBJ1-2|TRBD1|-
TGTGCCAGCAGCCCCCGCGGACAGGTCGGCTATGGCTACACCTTC
CASSPRGQVGYGYTF
>TRBV10-3|TRBJ2-7|-|-
TGTGCCATCAGTGAGTCGTACAGGGTGGCCGAGCAGTACTTC
CAISESYRVAEQYF
>TRBV5-4|TRBJ2-3|-|-
TGTGCCAGCAGCCTTCGGGGGGCCCGCTCCGATACGCAGTATTTT
CASSLRGARSDTQYF
>TRBV24-1|TRBJ1-2|TRBD1|-
TGTGCCACCAGTGACCGGGGAACAGGGGGTGGCTACACCTTC
CATSDRGTGGGYTF
>TRBV6-5|TRBJ2-1|TRBD2|-
TGTGCCAGCAGAATCCTAGCGGGGGGGGATAGTGTGCAGTTCTTC
CASRILAGGDSVQFF
>TRBV7-9|TRBJ1-2|TRBD1|-
TGTGCCAGCAGCTCAATAGAGGGACAGGGAGCTAACTATGGCTACACCTTC
CASSSIEGQGANYGYTF
>TRBV23-1|TRBJ1-3|-|once
TGCGCCAGCAGTCATTCCGGGACGGGAGACTCTGGAAACACCATATATTTT
CASSHSGTGDSGNTIYF
>TRBV5-5|TRBJ1-2|TRBD1|-
TGTGCCAGCAGCACAACTCAGACAGGGAGCTATGGCTACACCTTC
CASSTTQTGSYGYTF
>TRBV30|TRBJ1-4|TRBD1|-
TGTGCCTGGAAACCCCAGGGGGCTGGTAATGAAAAACTGTTTTTT
CAWKPQGAGNEKLFF
>TRBV5-1|TRBJ2-6|-|-
TGCGCCAGCAGCTTGTTCCGATCCAGGGGCCCTGGGGCCAACGTCCTGACTTTC
CASSLFRSRGPGANVLTF
>TRBV2|TRBJ2-7|-|once
TGTGCCAGCAGTGTGACCCAGGGAAATAAGAACGAGCAGTACTTC
CASSVTQGNKNEQYF
>TRBV5-1|TRBJ1-2|-|-
TGCGCCAGCAGCTTGCTCCAGGGCTATGGCTACACCTTC
CASSLLQGYGYTF
>TRBV9|TRBJ2-7|TRBD2|-
TGTGCCAGCAGCGTTAGCGGGGGGGACTACGAGCAGTACTTC
CASSVSGGDYEQYF
>TRBV11-3|TRBJ1-1|-|-
TGTGCCAGCAGCTTAGGGAGAGACACTGAAGCTTTCTTT
CASSLGRDTEAFF
>TRBV3-1/TRBV3-2|TRBJ1-5|TRBD1|-
TGTGCCAGCAGACCCTCGCCTCCCTTAACCGGGACAGGGCGTAATCAGCCCCAGCATTTT
CASRPSPPLTGTGRNQPQHF
>TRBV6-5|TRBJ2-7|TRBD1|-
TGTGCCAGCAGTTACGGGACAGGGTACTACGAGCAGTACTTC
CASSYGTGYYEQYF
>TRBV27|TRBJ1-2|-|-
TGTGCCAGTTGCCCATTGCAGGGCCCCGACTATGGCTACACCTTC
CASCPLQGPDYGYTF
>TRBV28|TRBJ1-5|-|-
TGTGCCAGCAGCACGAAGGGGTTTAGGCAGCCCCAGCATTTT
CASSTKGFRQPQHF
>TRBV11-2|TRBJ1-2|-|-
TGTGCCAGCACCAGCGGGGGTATCTACACCTTC
CASTSGGIYTF
>TRBV19|TRBJ2-2|TRBD1|once
TGTGCCAGTAGTATGAGTCAGGGGGCGCTCACCGGGGAGCTGTTTTTT
CASSMSQGALTGELFF
>TRBV11-2|TRBJ1-2|-|-
TGTGCCAGCAGCCTTAGTGCAGGGCTCGATGGCTACACCTTC
CASSLSAGLDGYTF
>TRBV15|TRBJ1-4|-|-
TGTGCCACCAGCAGAGTTACAGCTAATGAAAAACTGTTTTTT
CATSRVTANEKLFF
>TRBV10-3|TRBJ2-3|TRBD1|-
TGTGCCATCAGGGTGACAGGGGCGGCAGATACGCAGTATTTT
CAIRVTGAADTQYF
>TRBV6-2/TRBV6-3|TRBJ1-2|-|few
TGTGCCAGCAGTTACCAGGGGCGGATTAACTATGGCTACACCTTC
CASSYQGRINYGYTF
>TRBV10-3|TRBJ1-1|-|-
TGTGCCATCAGTCCACAGGGAGTGGCTGAAGCTTTCTTT
CAISPQGVAEAFF
>TRBV9|TRBJ2-1|TRBD2|-
TGTGCCAGCAGCGTAGATCCGGGGCTAGCGGGGGGGCTTTACAATGAGCAGTTCTTC
CASSVDPGLAGGLYNEQFF
>TRBV12-5|TRBJ2-1|TRBD2|-
TGTGCTAGTGGTTTTGGGGGGGTGAATGAGCAGTTCTTC
CASGFGGVNEQFF
>TRBV27|TRBJ2-3|-|-
TGTGCCAGCAGTTTTGGGCTCGTGGCAGATACGCAGTATTTT
CASSFGLVADTQYF
>TRBV7-3|TRBJ1-1|-|-
TGTGCCAGCCACTCAGACAGGAGGAACACTGAAGCTTTCTTT
CASHSDRRNTEAFF
>TRBV3-1/TRBV3-2|TRBJ2-2|-|-
TGTGCCAGCAGCCAAGTCTTCCCGAACACCGGGGAGCTGTTTTTT
CASSQVFPNTGELFF
>TRBV5-1|TRBJ1-2|TRBD1|-
TGCGCCAGCAGCTTGGGTACAGGGGGTAACTATGGCTACACCTTC
CASSLGTGGNYGYTF
>TRBV6-2/TRBV6-3|TRBJ2-5|TRBD2|-
TGTGCCAGCAGTTACTCGAAAAGCGGGGGGCCCCAAGAGACCCAGTACTTC
CASSYSKSGGPQETQYF
>TRBV9|TRBJ2-1|TRBD1|-
TGTGCCAGCAGCGTAAACAACAGGGGGCTGCATGAGCAGTTCTTC
CASSVNNRGLHEQFF
>TRBV7-2|TRBJ2-1|TRBD2|-
TGTGCCAGCAGCCGGGGGGGAGGAAATGAGCAGTTCTTC
CASSRGGGNEQFF
>TRBV7-8|TRBJ2-3|TRBD2|-
TGTGCCAGCAGCCAACTCGGACTAGCGGGGCCAGATACGCAGTATTTT
CASSQLGLAGPDTQYF
>TRBV3-1/TRBV3-2|TRBJ1-1|-|-
TGTGCCAGCAGCCAAAACAGCATGAACACTGAAGCTTTCTTT
CASSQNSMNTEAFF
>TRBV9|TRBJ2-1|-|-
TGTGCCAGCAGCGTGTCGGGGGGCCTCAATGAGCAGTTCTTC
CASSVSGGLNEQFF
>TRBV14|TRBJ1-6|-|-
TGTGCCAGCAGCCAAGGCAGGGATGGCTCACCCCTCCACTTT
CASSQGRDGSPLHF
>TRBV7-2|TRBJ2-7|-|-
TGTGCCAGCAGCTTACACGGCGGGGGCGGGTACGAGCAGTACTTC
CASSLHGGGGYEQYF
>TRBV4-3|TRBJ1-6|-|-
TGCGCCAGCAGCCAAGATATGAGCTCCTATAATTCACCCCTCCACTTT
CASSQDMSSYNSPLHF
>TRBV12-5|TRBJ2-3|-|-
TGTGCTAGTGGTTTGGACGGAGTAGATACGCAGTATTTT
CASGLDGVDTQYF
>TRBV19|TRBJ1-1|-|-
TGTGCCAGTAGTATAGTCCAGGGGAACACTGAAGCTTTCTTT
CASSIVQGNTEAFF
>TRBV18|TRBJ2-2|-|once
TGTGCCAGCTCACCAGTCGCGGGCTACACCGGGGAGCTGTTTTTT
CASSPVAGYTGELFF
>TRBV7-2|TRBJ2-3|-|-
TGTGCCAGCAGCCCCCTCCGGGCAGATACGCAGTATTTT
CASSPLRADTQYF
>TRBV27|TRBJ2-7|TRBD2|-
TGTGCCAGCAGTCCAACCCGGGGGGGACCGGGTGAGCAGTACTTC
CASSPTRGGPGEQYF
>TRBV7-9|TRBJ2-3|TRBD1|-
TGTGCCAGCAGCTTAGTCGGGACAGCCACAGATACGCAGTATTTT
CASSLVGTATDTQYF